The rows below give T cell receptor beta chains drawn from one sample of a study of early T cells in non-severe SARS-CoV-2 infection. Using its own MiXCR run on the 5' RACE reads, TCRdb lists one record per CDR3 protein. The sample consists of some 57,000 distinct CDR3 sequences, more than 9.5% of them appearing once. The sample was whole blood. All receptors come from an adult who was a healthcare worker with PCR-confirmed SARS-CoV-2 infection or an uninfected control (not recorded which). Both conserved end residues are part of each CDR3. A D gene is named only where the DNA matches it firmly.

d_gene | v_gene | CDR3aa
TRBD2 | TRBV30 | CAWSQGLAGRDTQYF
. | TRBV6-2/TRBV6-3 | CASSLTNYGYTF
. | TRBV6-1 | CASSELRNTIYF
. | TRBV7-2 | CASSPRGWYGYTF
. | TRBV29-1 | CSVGAGTRTGELFF
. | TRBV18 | CASSPGDRRNTIYF
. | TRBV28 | CASRTGPSSYEQYF
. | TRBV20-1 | CSAQGNYEQYF
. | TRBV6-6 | CASSYSRQELSYNSPLHF
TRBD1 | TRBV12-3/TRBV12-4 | CASSLQVATGASPLHF
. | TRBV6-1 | CASGDARMGNQPQHF
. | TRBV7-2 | CASSRGQGVDEKLFF
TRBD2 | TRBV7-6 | CASSLPASGGADGELFF
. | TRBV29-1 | CSVPLGGIGQYF
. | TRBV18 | CASSPDFSNQPQHF
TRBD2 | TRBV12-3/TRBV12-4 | CASTKQGLATYNEQFF
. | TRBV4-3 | CASSQDTRKDTQYF
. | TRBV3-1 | CASSQGRNSRVDF
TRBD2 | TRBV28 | CASSLNGGAFFDTQYF
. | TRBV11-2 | CASSLDATRVSYGYTF
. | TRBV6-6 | CASRWRGTYNEQFF
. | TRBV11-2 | CASSQRFPRGRHTQYF
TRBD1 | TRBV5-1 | CASSPAGGSYNEQFF
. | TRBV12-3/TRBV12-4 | CASSLASRPQRDGYTF
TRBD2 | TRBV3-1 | CASSHEPSGRDEQYF
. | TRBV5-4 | CASSSQVTDTQYF
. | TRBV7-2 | CASSLRGSREKAFF
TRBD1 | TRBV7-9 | CASSLSPGTGMVGANVLTF
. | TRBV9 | CASSVEGPQTEAFF
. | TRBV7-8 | CASSLARDTQYF
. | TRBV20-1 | CSASTRSGEQYF
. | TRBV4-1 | CASSQEWGIDEQFF
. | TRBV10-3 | CAISGGNSPLHF
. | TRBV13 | CASSFRQRSSYEQYF
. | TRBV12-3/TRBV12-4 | CASSLRRRQETQYF
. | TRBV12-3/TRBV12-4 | CASSFGAENTEAFF
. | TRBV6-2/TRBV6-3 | CASQGRGYNEQFF
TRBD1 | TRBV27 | CASSFRRGEQGIWNTEAFF
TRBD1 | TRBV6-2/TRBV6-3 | CASSYSLQGDQPQHF
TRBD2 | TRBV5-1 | CASSSSIAGGHKTQYF
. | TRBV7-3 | CASSLGESYEQYF
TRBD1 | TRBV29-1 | CSALDRTGGKVDF
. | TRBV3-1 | CASSQDPKGLGYTF
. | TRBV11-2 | CASSLNKNIQYF
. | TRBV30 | CAWSAGSNQPQHF
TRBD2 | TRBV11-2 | CASSPSGGSGRPTDTQYF
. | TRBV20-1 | CSASGVPGANVLTF
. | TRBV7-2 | CASSLDGRNTGELFF
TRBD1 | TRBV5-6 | CASSLLGQANIGELFF
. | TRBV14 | CASSQDGRNTIYF
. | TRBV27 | CASSLRDSLDEQYF
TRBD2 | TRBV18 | CASSPLAGGQSDTQYF
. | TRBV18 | CASSPPPILNTEAFF